Reported below is one T cell receptor (beta chain). Its antigen is not identified. The entry originates in a study of radiotherapy plus CTLA-4 blockade in lung cancer. Findings and limits, study-wide: Early blood T cell clone dynamics reportedly forecast response best, with interferon-beta. Radiotherapy was combined with ipilimumab, and tumor-derived TCR clones then expanded in blood.

TCRdb keeps only in-frame clones here, not all; method: immunoSEQ multiplex PCR. The sample yields 120,000 or so clones, around 75% seen once. The CDR3 totals 17 residues. J gave up 2 bases and V 4 bases, and 12 bases lay outside the gene matches. Germline values: CDR1 LGHNA, CDR2 YNFKEQ. The source is a human donor with non-small cell lung cancer who had a partial response to radiotherapy plus ipilimumab. V and J are TRBV4-2 and TRBJ2-3; 7 bases fit TRBD1. Sequenced material: peripheral blood, taken from a patient treated with radiotherapy plus ipilimumab. The DNA for the CDR3 is TGTGCCAGCAGCCCCCTAGTTGAGACAGGGTACACAGATACGCAGTATTTT. Its protein product is CASSPLVETGYTDTQYF.